The next 27 T cell receptor beta chains were all read from a single sample in a study of immune reconstitution after stem cell transplant in scleroderma. TCRdb reprocessed the RT-PCR reads via MiXCR and lists one record per CDR3 protein. The data show roughly 1,500 distinct CDR3 sequences, around 9.3% seen once. The specimen was collected before or after autologous hematopoietic stem cell transplantation (not recorded which). These receptors were taken from a female donor with systemic sclerosis.

This clonotype is judged medium-sized. CDR3 coding DNA: TGTGCCAGCAGTCCTGCCGGGACAGCTCCCTCTGGGGCCAACGTCCTGACTTTC. Protein product: CASSPAGTAPSGANVLTF. V gene TRBV28 combines with J gene TRBJ2-6, with 7 bases matching TRBD1. V gave up 5 bases and J gave up 0 bases; unmatched junction bases: 10. CDR1 and CDR2 (germline): MDHEN, SYDVKM. CDR3 length: 18 residues.

This clonotype occurred a few times. The V and J genes are TRBV5-1 and TRBJ1-2, with D possibly being TRBD1 (5 bases). The CDR3 runs to 14 residues. Germline lookup yields CDR1 SGHRS and CDR2 YFSETQ. V lost 6 bases to trimming and J lost 5 bases, with 17 bases between them. The CDR3 sequence is CASTSLGGKYGYTF. DNA for the CDR3: TGCGCCAGCACTTCACTCGGGGGAAAATATGGCTACACCTTC.

This chain connects TRBV2 to TRBJ1-1; 8 bases map to TRBD1. With V trimmed by 4 bases and J by 8 bases, 9 bases remained unmatched. CDR1 and CDR2 (germline): SNHLY, FYNNEI. The CDR3 length is 14 residues. CDR3: CASSGRTGQVEAFF. The CDR3, as DNA: TGTGCCAGCAGTGGACGGACAGGGCAAGTGGAAGCTTTCTTT. Using reference TRBV2 and TRBJ1-1 for the parts outside the CDR3, the full variable domain is EPEVTQTPSHQVTQMGQEVILRCVPISNHLYFYWYRQILGQKVEFLVSFYNNEISEKSEIFDDQFSVERPDGSNFTLKIRSTKLEDSAMYFCASSGRTGQVEAFFGQGTRLTVV.

This clonotype has just a few counts. The chain is built from TRBV19 and TRBJ2-1; D is unresolved. Trimming shortened V by 1 base and J by 7 bases, and 8 bases separated the two germline ends. This CDR3 is built from 13 residues. In germline, CDR1 is LNHDA, CDR2 SQIVND (reference sequence). The CDR3 reads CASSIASRNEQFF. For the CDR3, the DNA is TGTGCCAGTAGTATAGCTAGTAGAAATGAGCAGTTCTTC. The full variable domain, its missing parts supplied by reference TRBV19 and TRBJ2-1, is DGGITQSPKYLFRKEGQNVTLSCEQNLNHDAMYWYRQDPGQGLRLIYYSQIVNDFQKGDIAEGYSVSREKKESFPLTVTSAQKNPTAFYLCASSIASRNEQFFGPGTRLTVL.

By sample fraction, this clonotype is medium-sized. This chain links TRBV27 with TRBJ2-7; no definite D call. CDR3 length equals 13 residues. The ends were cut back, 4 bases at V and 0 bases at J, with 7 bases in the middle. Germline lookup yields CDR1 MNHEY and CDR2 SMNVEV (reference sequence). The CDR3 here is CASSYRSSYEQYF. The CDR3 region has the DNA TGTGCCAGCAGTTACCGTTCCTCCTACGAGCAGTACTTC.

A remark on this clonotype: This may come from a read error, since a much larger clone is one base off. CDR3 DNA sequence: TGCGCCAGCAGCTCTTGCCGGACAGGGCAAGATGGCTACACCTTC. Protein: CASSSCRTGQDGYTF. The rearrangement uses TRBV5-1 and TRBJ1-2; TRBD1 agrees at 8 bases. V was pared by 3 bases and J by 6 bases, with 10 bases of the junction left unmatched. Germline V gene lookup returns CDR1 SGHRS and CDR2 YFSETQ. This CDR3 is 15 amino acids long.

In its sample, this clonotype is large. The rearrangement joins TRBV11-3 to TRBJ2-5, with a weak D call TRBD2 (5 bases). Germline CDR1 SGHNT, CDR2 YENEEA. The CDR3 extends over 12 amino acids. CDR3 amino acids: CEKPEGKETQYF. The CDR3 nucleotides are TGTGAAAAACCTGAGGGAAAAGAGACCCAGTACTTC.

This clonotype was observed a handful of times. The chain joins TRBV11-3 to TRBJ2-5, with D possibly being TRBD2 (6 bases). The CDR3 sequence is 13 residues long. V dropped 6 bases and J dropped 5 bases, with 13 bases sitting between them. The V gene's germline CDR1 is SGHNT and CDR2 YENEEA. The CDR3 protein is CASRGGGAETQYF. For the CDR3, the DNA is TGTGCCAGCAGGGGCGGAGGGGCGGAGACCCAGTACTTC.

This clonotype is classed as medium-sized. This chain uses TRBV28 with TRBJ2-3, with D possibly matching TRBD2 (6 bases). CDR1 and CDR2 (germline): MDHEN, SYDVKM. V dropped 8 bases and J dropped 6 bases, with 12 bases sitting between them. The CDR3 consists of 12 residues. CDR3 loop: CASGTGVDTQYF. CDR3 nucleotide sequence: TGTGCCAGCGGCACGGGGGTTGATACGCAGTATTTT.

Sample share makes this clonotype medium-sized. This chain uses TRBV6-6 with TRBJ2-1; 9 nucleotides match TRBD2. V lost 2 bases, J lost 8 bases, and 7 bases stayed unmatched. Germline assignment: CDR1 MNHNY and CDR2 SVGAGI (reference sequence). CDR3 length: 15 amino acids. The CDR3 DNA sequence: TGTGCCAGCAGTTACGCTGGTAGCGGGAGATATGAGCAGTTCTTC. Its translation is CASSYAGSGRYEQFF.

The rearrangement links TRBV6-2 or TRBV6-3 to TRBJ2-1; a possible D gene is TRBD2 (6 bases). Trimming pared 7 bases from V and 0 bases from J, leaving 10 bases between. CDR1 is MNHEY and CDR2 is SVGEGT in the germline V gene. The CDR3 contains 14 residues. As DNA, the CDR3 is TGTGCCAGCACCCCCGGGAGCTCCTACAATGAGCAGTTCTTC. It is translated as CASTPGSSYNEQFF.

By sample share, this clonotype is medium-sized. V and J are TRBV27 and TRBJ2-1, with TRBD2 as a possible D gene (6 bases). The V gene lost 0 bases and the J gene lost 7 bases, with 10 bases spanning the gap. This CDR3 has 14 amino acids. In germline, CDR1 is MNHEY, CDR2 SMNVEV (reference sequence). CDR3 region: CASSLSRGSNEQFF. In DNA form, the CDR3 reads TGTGCCAGCAGTTTATCACGGGGGAGTAATGAGCAGTTCTTC.

The gene calls are TRBV7-2 and TRBJ2-5, with 8 bases aligning to TRBD2. This CDR3 is 15 amino acids long. With 5 bases clipped from V and 5 bases from J, the junction kept 10 bases outside the gene matches. In germline, CDR1 is SGHTA, CDR2 FQGNSA. The CDR3 region has the DNA TGTGCCAGCAGCCTCGGGGGGGAGGAGTTGGAGACCCAGTACTTC. As protein: CASSLGGEELETQYF.

In this sample, this clonotype turned up a few times. The J gene is TRBJ2-5, the V gene TRBV6-4; 7 bases agree with TRBD1. The germline CDR1 and CDR2 sequences are MRHNA and SNTAGT. The CDR3 totals 14 residues. V lost 2 bases, J lost 2 bases, and 2 bases stayed unmatched. Written as DNA, the CDR3 is TGTGCCAGCAGTGACAGGGGGCATCAAGAGACCCAGTACTTC. Translated, it gives CASSDRGHQETQYF.

By its share, this clonotype is medium-sized. The V call is TRBV5-1, the J call TRBJ2-7; 9 bases align to TRBD2. The germline gives CDR1 SGHRS, CDR2 YFSETQ. The length of the CDR3 is 16 residues. With V trimmed by 4 bases and J by 1 base, 9 bases remained unmatched. The CDR3 reads CASSPMTSGGSYEQYF. CDR3 coding DNA: TGCGCCAGCAGCCCGATGACTAGCGGTGGATCCTACGAGCAGTACTTC.

This clonotype is labeled large (0.1 to 1%). This chain links TRBV20-1 with TRBJ1-1; maybe TRBD1 (6 bases). Trimming took 5 bases from V and 1 from J, leaving 14 bases between them. Germline CDR1 and CDR2: DFQATT and SNEGSKA (reference sequence). This CDR3 comprises 14 residues. The CDR3 nucleotides are TGCAGTGCTTCGACAGGTTTTGCGAACACTGAAGCTTTCTTT. Residues: CSASTGFANTEAFF.

This clonotype was seen a handful of times. V is TRBV28 and J is TRBJ1-5; D uncertain. In germline, CDR1 is MDHEN, CDR2 SYDVKM. CDR3 length equals 11 residues. Trimming took off 3 bases at V and 8 bases at J, with 5 bases between the two ends. CDR3 loop: CASSFVEPQHF. Written as DNA, the CDR3 is TGTGCCAGCAGTTTCGTAGAGCCCCAGCATTTT.

This clonotype is labeled medium-sized. The J gene is TRBJ2-7, the V gene TRBV7-8; D possibly corresponds to TRBD2 (5 bases). V lost 4 bases to trimming and J lost 3 bases, with 16 bases between them. CDR1 and CDR2 from the germline V gene are SGHVS and FQNEAQ. This CDR3 spans 15 amino acids. The CDR3 spells CASSSPSQVYYEQYF. For the CDR3, the DNA is TGTGCCAGCAGCTCGCCTAGCCAGGTCTACTACGAGCAGTACTTC. The full variable domain, with the rest looked up from reference TRBV7-8 and TRBJ2-7, is GAGVSQSPRYKVAKRGQDVALRCDPISGHVSLFWYQQALGQGPEFLTYFQNEAQLDKSGLPSDRFFAERPEGSVSTLKIQRTQQEDSAVYLCASSSPSQVYYEQYFGPGTRLTVT.

Sample share makes this clonotype medium-sized. The V call is TRBV28, the J call TRBJ2-7; the match to TRBD1 covers 10 bases. There are 14 residues in the CDR3. CDR1 is MDHEN, CDR2 SYDVKM, per germline. The V gene end was trimmed by 6 bases and the J gene end by 4 bases; junction bases not matched to a gene: 6. CDR3 nucleotides: TGTGCCAGCAGAATCGGGACAGGGGCTTACGAGCAGTACTTC. Protein: CASRIGTGAYEQYF.

By its share, this clonotype is medium-sized. The chain recombines TRBV29-1 with TRBJ2-1, with 7 bases identical to TRBD1. V shed 6 bases and J 2 bases; nucleotides not matched to a gene: 7. The length of the CDR3 is 14 residues. Looked up from germline, CDR1 is SQVTM and CDR2 is ANQGSEA. The CDR3 spells CSVDRWGPYNEQFF. CDR3 coding DNA: TGCAGCGTGGACAGGTGGGGCCCCTACAATGAGCAGTTCTTC.

By share, this clonotype ranks as medium-sized. The chain employs TRBV10-3 and TRBJ2-5; tentative D call: TRBD2 (6 bases). V lost 0 bases and J 0 bases, leaving 11 bases between the germline ends. The CDR3 length is 16 residues. Germline V gene sequence: CDR1 ENHRY, CDR2 SYGVKD. CDR3 sequence reads: CAISESVLANQETQYF. For the CDR3, the DNA is TGTGCCATCAGTGAGTCGGTACTAGCAAACCAAGAGACCCAGTACTTC.

By share, this clonotype counts as large. The chain combines TRBV2 with TRBJ2-2; perhaps TRBD1 as D (6 bases). The CDR3 has 14 residues. Germline V gene data show CDR1 as SNHLY and CDR2 as FYNNEI. Between the trimmed V and J ends, which lost 7 bases and 1 base, there was a span of 10 bases. The CDR3 sequence: CASNRQENTGELFF. Here the CDR3 DNA reads TGTGCCAGCAACCGACAGGAGAACACCGGGGAGCTGTTTTTT.

This clonotype is categorized as medium-sized (0.01 to 0.1%). The rearrangement links TRBV29-1 to TRBJ2-1, with 7 nucleotides matching TRBD1. After removal of 8 bases from V and 0 bases from J, the junction contained 7 bases not matched to a gene. In germline, CDR1 is SQVTM, CDR2 ANQGSEA. CDR3 length equals 14 residues. The CDR3 nucleotides are TGCAGCCTTCGAAACAGGGGCTCCTACAATGAGCAGTTCTTC. Amino acids: CSLRNRGSYNEQFF.

V usage is TRBV10-3 and J usage is TRBJ1-1, with D possibly TRBD1 on 6 matching bases. Germline-derived CDR1 and CDR2 are ENHRY and SYGVKD. The CDR3 contains 12 residues. The V end was cut by 6 bases, the J end by 1 base, with 6 bases between. The CDR3 DNA follows: TGTGCCATCAGACAGGGGAACACTGAAGCTTTCTTT. Protein sequence: CAIRQGNTEAFF.

Sample share makes this clonotype large (0.1 to 1%). The chain combines TRBV12-3 or TRBV12-4 with TRBJ2-3; TRBD2 matches at 7 bases. V dropped 1 base and J dropped 4; count of bases not matched to a gene: 2. The CDR3 length is 14 residues. The CDR3 protein is CASSLEGRADTQYF. The CDR3 DNA reads TGTGCCAGCAGTTTAGAAGGGAGGGCAGATACGCAGTATTTT.

This clonotype has a handful of counts. The chain employs TRBV29-1 and TRBJ2-3; 9 bases match TRBD2. The CDR3 length is 16 residues. Trimming took 6 bases from V and 3 from J; bases not matched to a gene: 13. Germline values: CDR1 SQVTM, CDR2 ANQGSEA. CDR3 residues: CSVHSRAGGHTDTQYF. The CDR3 nucleotides are TGCAGCGTCCATTCCCGAGCGGGGGGCCATACAGATACGCAGTATTTT.

This clonotype is termed medium-sized. The chain combines TRBV11-2 with TRBJ2-2; the D gene is possibly TRBD1 (5 bases). The CDR3 spans 16 residues. The germline V and J ends were trimmed by 2 bases and 2 bases, with 12 bases remaining between them. Germline V gives CDR1 SGHAT, CDR2 FQNNGV. CDR3 region: CASSLYQQGNTGELFF. As DNA, the CDR3 is TGTGCCAGCAGCTTATACCAGCAGGGTAACACCGGGGAGCTGTTTTTT.